Following are 8 T cell receptor beta chains from one sample sequenced in a study of blood T cell repertoires in COVID-19. Assay used: immunoSEQ multiplex PCR; TCRdb lists only in-frame clones, some missing. There are tens of thousands of clones in the sample; 80% to 90% occur only once, and roughly 11% lies in the top ten. Sequencing used peripheral blood. All receptors come from an elderly man with acute or convalescent COVID-19.

This chain joins TRBV5-1 and TRBJ1-4; possibly TRBD1 for D (6 bases). The CDR3 loop spans 16 amino acids. Germline V gene sequence: CDR1 SGHRS, CDR2 YFSETQ. Trimming pared 5 bases from V and 3 bases from J, leaving 17 bases between. CDR3 nucleotide sequence: TGCGCCAGCAGATTAGACAGGCCCGGCGCTAATGAAAAACTGTTTTTT. Its translation: CASRLDRPGANEKLFF.

The J gene is TRBJ1-2, the V gene TRBV7-2; 8 nucleotides agree with TRBD1. After removal of 1 base from V and 2 bases from J, the junction contained 0 bases not matched to a gene. Looked up from germline, CDR1 is SGHTA and CDR2 is FQGNSA. The length of the CDR3 is 14 residues. The CDR3 DNA follows: TGTGCCAGCAGCTTAGGACAGGGGAACTATGGCTACACCTTC. Protein product: CASSLGQGNYGYTF.

Only one count was recorded for this clone. The rearrangement links TRBV28 to TRBJ1-1; D gene uncertain. The CDR3 runs 13 residues. Germline V lookup: CDR1 MDHEN, CDR2 SYDVKM. The V end lost 6 bases, the J end lost 7 bases, and 15 bases lay between the germline ends. CDR3 bases: TGTGCCAGCAGCGAAAGGGCGGGGTTTGAAGCTTTCTTT. Amino acids: CASSERAGFEAFF.

The CDR3 here is CASSLDAGARQPQHF. The CDR3 DNA reads TGTGCCAGCAGCTTAGATGCAGGGGCTCGGCAGCCCCAGCATTTT. The chain carries TRBV7-8 and TRBJ1-5; a weak D match, TRBD1 (6 bases). Trimming removed 1 base at V and 7 bases at J, with 14 bases between. This CDR3 has 15 residues. From germline, CDR1 is SGHVS and CDR2 FQNEAQ.

This clone was seen only a few times. This sequence joins TRBV10-3 and TRBJ1-1; unclear D gene. The CDR3 extends over 10 amino acids. Trimming shortened V by 10 bases and J by 7 bases, and 10 bases separated the two germline ends. Per the germline V gene, CDR1 is ENHRY and CDR2 is SYGVKD. Written as DNA, the CDR3 is TGTGCCAACCCCGAGAATGAAGCTTTCTTT. It codes for CANPENEAFF.

This sequence joins TRBV11-2 and TRBJ1-4; 7 nucleotides match TRBD1. The germline V gene has CDR1 SGHAT and CDR2 FQNNGV. V dropped 5 bases and J dropped 7; count of bases not matched to a gene: 13. The CDR3 runs 16 residues. CDR3 coding DNA: TGTGCCAGCAGCGACAACCCTCAGGGGGACGGTGAAAAACTGTTTTTT. This gives the protein CASSDNPQGDGEKLFF. The complete variable domain, with remaining parts taken from reference TRBV11-2 and TRBJ1-4, reads EAGVAQSPRYKIIEKRQSVAFWCNPISGHATLYWYQQILGQGPKLLIQFQNNGVVDDSQLPKDRFSAERLKGVDSTLKIQPAKLEDSAVYLCASSDNPQGDGEKLFFGSGTQLSVL.

This clone was seen just once. The V gene is TRBV4-2, the J gene TRBJ1-2; 7 nucleotides line up with TRBD1. The junction had 6 bases not matched to a gene; V was cut back by 1 base and J by 4 bases. Germline CDR1 is LGHNA and CDR2 is YNFKEQ. The CDR3 is made up of 15 amino acids. CDR3: CASSQVLRTGYGYTF. In nucleotides, the CDR3 is TGTGCCAGCAGCCAAGTACTACGGACAGGCTATGGCTACACCTTC.

The chain uses TRBV7-9 and TRBJ1-3, with 7 bases that match TRBD1. Germline values: CDR1 SEHNR, CDR2 FQNEAQ (reference sequence). With 5 bases clipped from V and 0 bases from J, the junction kept 4 bases outside the gene matches. This CDR3 has 15 residues. The CDR3 reads CASSRQGPSGNTIYF. CDR3 nucleotides: TGTGCCAGCAGCCGACAGGGCCCCTCTGGAAACACCATATATTTT.